The 9 T cell receptor beta chains below come from one sample, sequenced in a study of T cell changes during pregnancy in multiple sclerosis. Here immunoSEQ multiplex PCR was the method, and the copy in TCRdb shows in-frame clones only, minus some. Seen here are tens of thousands of clones, around 93% observed once, and the top ten hold under 0.7%. The sample here was CD4+ T cells from peripheral blood mononuclear cells, taken after pregnancy. Receptors originate from a female donor with multiple sclerosis, enrolled in a pregnancy study.

The chain combines TRBV18 with TRBJ2-1; 8 nucleotides align to TRBD2. The CDR3 is made up of 16 amino acids. Germline values: CDR1 KGHSH, CDR2 LQKENI. Germline trimming cut 3 bases from V and 5 bases from J; bases unmatched to any gene: 9. CDR3 in amino acids: CASSPTSGELNNEQFF. CDR3 coding DNA: TGTGCCAGCTCACCCACTAGCGGAGAACTCAACAATGAGCAGTTCTTC.

The chain employs TRBV10-3 and TRBJ1-2, with 8 bases aligning to TRBD1. The J segment lost 7 bases and the V segment lost 3 bases, leaving 7 bases of the junction unmatched. The CDR3 covers 14 residues. Germline V CDR1 and CDR2: ENHRY, SYGVKD. This CDR3 is CAISDGQGFGGYTF. The CDR3 DNA is TGTGCCATCAGTGACGGACAGGGATTTGGTGGCTACACCTTC.

J is TRBJ2-7 and V is TRBV10-3, with D possibly being TRBD1 (6 bases). The CDR3 spans 12 residues. V was clipped by 3 bases and J by 7 bases, with 10 bases between them. Per the germline V gene, CDR1 is ENHRY and CDR2 is SYGVKD. CDR3 in DNA: TGTGCCATCAGTGATCCAGGGGAAGAGCAGTACTTC. Translated, it gives CAISDPGEEQYF.

This chain connects TRBV18 to TRBJ1-1; D call uncertain. This CDR3 comprises 13 residues. The V gene lost 2 bases and the J gene lost 2 bases, with 6 bases spanning the gap. The germline V gene has CDR1 KGHSH and CDR2 LQKENI. CDR3 nucleotides: TGTGCCAGCTCACCAGGGCCCAACACTGAAGCTTTCTTT. Protein product: CASSPGPNTEAFF.

The V gene is TRBV4-3, the J gene TRBJ2-3; a possible D gene is TRBD2 (9 bases). CDR1 and CDR2 from the germline V gene are LGHNA and YSLEER. Trimming cost V 2 bases and J 2 bases, with 32 bases left between them. The CDR3 totals 22 residues. The CDR3 loop is CASSQTFYGQGSGSRVTDTQYF. In nucleotides, the CDR3 is TGCGCCAGCAGCCAAACTTTCTACGGACAGGGTAGCGGGAGTAGGGTCACAGATACGCAGTATTTT.

The chain links TRBV6-1 to TRBJ1-4; TRBD1 aligns across 7 bases. The CDR3 runs 15 residues. J gave up 5 bases and V 3 bases, and 6 bases lay outside the gene matches. Germline loops: CDR1 MNHNS, CDR2 SASEGT. The CDR3 DNA follows: TGTGCCAGCAGTGATTGGACAGGCCAGAATGAAAAACTGTTTTTT. Translated, it gives CASSDWTGQNEKLFF.

CDR3 sequence reads: CASSLTQGGGYTF. CDR3 DNA: TGTGCCAGCAGCTTAACTCAGGGGGGCGGCTACACCTTC. The V and J genes are TRBV7-6 and TRBJ1-2; the match to TRBD1 covers 7 bases. CDR1 and CDR2 from the germline V gene are SGHVS and FNYEAQ. The CDR3 is 13 amino acids. J gave up 8 bases and V 2 bases, and 5 bases lay outside the gene matches.

The V and J genes are TRBV7-9 and TRBJ1-2, with D unclear. V lost 2 bases to trimming and J lost 4 bases, with 11 bases between them. Germline V gene data show CDR1 as SEHNR and CDR2 as FQNEAQ (reference sequence). The CDR3 is 14 residues long. DNA for the CDR3: TGTGCCAGCAGCTTACAGCGTGTTGGCTATGGCTACACCTTC. Translating gives CASSLQRVGYGYTF.

The chain joins TRBV7-8 to TRBJ1-1; D gene ambiguous. The V end was cut by 3 bases, the J end by 1 base, with 9 bases between. CDR1 SGHVS and CDR2 FQNEAQ come from the germline V gene. This CDR3 comprises 14 residues. The CDR3 DNA reads as TGTGCCAGCAGCTTCAGGAGGGAGAACACTGAAGCTTTCTTT. Translating it yields CASSFRRENTEAFF.